The 27 T cell receptor beta chains below come from one sample, sequenced in a study of T cell responses to AZD1222 COVID-19 vaccine (dated by TCRdb to the early 2020s). Read against the paper, the sample's time point label means: baseline before first vaccination. Library prep was done by the immunoSEQ multiplex PCR assay. The table was pulled from immuneACCESS by TCRdb, which kept in-frame rearrangements only. Such tables lose some clones; where checked, under half of the loss comes from unresolved V genes, and the rest has no known cause. The table for this sample lists 110,000 to 150,000 clones; just under 95% of them were counted only once. The ten biggest clones cover around 1.5% of the sample. Sequenced material: peripheral blood, taken on day 0 of AZD1222 vaccination. The receptors derive from an adult in good health.

The chain recombines TRBV7-3 with TRBJ2-3; TRBD1 aligns across 8 bases. V lost 5 bases, J lost 5 bases, and 6 bases stayed unmatched. The CDR3 is made up of 14 amino acids. Germline V gives CDR1 SGHTA, CDR2 FQGTGA. The CDR3 DNA sequence: TGTGCCAGCAGCCGGGCAGGGGGCGGAGATACGCAGTATTTT. Translated, it gives CASSRAGGGDTQYF.

Remarks on this clone: The junction departs from germline at one end; a sequencing error may be responsible. This chain links TRBV7-7 with TRBJ2-1; perhaps TRBD2 as D (5 bases). The CDR3 totals 13 residues. The germline V gene has CDR1 SSHAT and CDR2 FNYEAQ (reference sequence). The CDR3 DNA reads TGTGCTAGCAGCTTAAATCGGGGCAATGAGCAGTTCTTC. Protein: CASSLNRGNEQFF.

In the case of this clone: The junction does not match germline at one end; this may be a read error. CDR3 sequence reads: CAGSYSGQLNNEQFF. DNA of the CDR3: TGTGCCGGCAGTTACTCGGGGCAGTTGAACAATGAGCAGTTCTTC. The V gene is TRBV6-5, the J gene TRBJ2-1; D assignment may be TRBD1 or TRBD2 (5 bases each). Per the germline V gene, CDR1 is MNHEY and CDR2 is SVGAGI. CDR3 length: 15 residues.

This clone has only one observation. The chain carries TRBV5-5 and TRBJ1-1; the D is unclear. The CDR3 runs 15 residues. Per germline, CDR1 SGHKS and CDR2 YYEKEE (reference sequence). V was trimmed by 2 bases and J by 1 base, leaving 12 bases between them. In DNA, the CDR3 is TGTGCCAGCAGCTTCGACGGCGAGGCGAACACTGAAGCTTTCTTT. Encoded protein: CASSFDGEANTEAFF.

The chain uses TRBV9 and TRBJ2-2; 9 bases match TRBD2. This CDR3 region has 15 residues. V was clipped by 10 bases and J by 6 bases; unmatched bases: 13. Germline CDR1 reads SGDLS; CDR2 reads YYNGEE. The CDR3 is CALGYGGRAAGELFF. The CDR3 region has the DNA TGTGCCCTGGGGTATGGCGGGAGGGCCGCCGGGGAGCTGTTTTTT.

The V and J genes are TRBV9 and TRBJ2-7; 8 nucleotides align to TRBD2. The V gene's germline CDR1 is SGDLS and CDR2 YYNGEE. V trimming: 0 bases; J trimming: 5 bases; junction bases outside the gene matches: 19. CDR3 size: 19 residues. CDR3 in amino acids: CASSVGAGLAGSPGDEQYF. Here the CDR3 DNA reads TGTGCCAGCAGCGTAGGGGCGGGGCTAGCGGGTTCCCCGGGGGACGAGCAGTACTTC. The variable domain in full, with the rest retrieved from reference TRBV9 and TRBJ2-7, is DSGVTQTPKHLITATGQRVTLRCSPRSGDLSVYWYQQSLDQGLQFLIQYYNGEERAKGNILERFSAQQFPDLHSELNLSSLELGDSALYFCASSVGAGLAGSPGDEQYFGPGTRLTVT.

The V and J genes are TRBV15 and TRBJ1-1; D remains unclear. CDR3 size: 14 residues. The V gene's germline CDR1 is LNHNV and CDR2 YYDKDF (reference sequence). With 1 base removed from V and 5 bases from J, the gap between germline ends came to 11 bases. The CDR3 region has the DNA TGTGCCACCAGCAGAGGGGTTTATTGGACTGAAGCTTTCTTT. This encodes CATSRGVYWTEAFF.

This clone was seen a single time. This chain links TRBV7-9 with TRBJ2-1, with 13 nucleotides matching TRBD2. The CDR3 covers 17 residues. V was clipped by 4 bases and J by 6 bases; unmatched bases: 9. Per the germline V gene, CDR1 is SEHNR and CDR2 is FQNEAQ (reference sequence). In DNA, the CDR3 is TGTGCCAGCAGCTACGCCCGGACTAGCGGGAGCGGCAATGAGCAGTTCTTC. This encodes CASSYARTSGSGNEQFF.

The J gene is TRBJ2-2, the V gene TRBV18; D gene unclear. The germline V gene has CDR1 KGHSH and CDR2 LQKENI. The CDR3 covers 11 residues. V shed 6 bases and J shed 8 bases, with 7 bases lying between them. CDR3 coding DNA: TGTGCCAGCTCTCCGTGGGGGGAGCTGTTTTTT. Amino acids: CASSPWGELFF.

V usage is TRBV3-1 (or the pseudogene TRBV3-2) and J usage is TRBJ1-2; perhaps TRBD1 as D (5 bases). This CDR3 comprises 14 residues. Trimming removed 3 bases at V and 2 bases at J, with 10 bases between. Looked up from germline, CDR1 is LGHDT and CDR2 is YNNKEL (reference sequence). This CDR3 is CASSQNGANYGYTF. Here the CDR3 DNA reads TGTGCCAGCAGCCAGAATGGGGCGAACTATGGCTACACCTTC.

Only a few counts were recorded for this clone. The rearrangement links TRBV29-1 to TRBJ1-2; TRBD1 matches 8 bases. The CDR3 is 14 amino acids. The ends lost 5 bases at V and 4 bases at J; junction bases unmatched: 9. CDR1 and CDR2 (germline): SQVTM, ANQGSEA. The CDR3 sequence: CSVPATGETYGYTF. In DNA form, the CDR3 reads TGCAGCGTTCCTGCGACAGGGGAAACCTATGGCTACACCTTC.

V and J are TRBV12-5 and TRBJ2-7, with D possibly being TRBD2 (5 bases). The germline V and J ends were trimmed by 0 bases and 4 bases, with 16 bases remaining between them. The CDR3 loop spans 16 amino acids. Looked up from germline, CDR1 is LGHNT and CDR2 is FRNRAP. The CDR3 loop is CASGLVVSRAVYEQYF. CDR3 DNA sequence: TGTGCTAGTGGTTTGGTAGTATCCAGAGCGGTTTACGAGCAGTACTTC. Complete variable domain (other parts from reference TRBV12-5 and TRBJ2-7): DARVTQTPRHKVTEMGQEVTMRCQPILGHNTVFWYRQTMMQGLELLAYFRNRAPLDDSGMPKDRFSAEMPDATLATLKIQPSEPRDSAVYFCASGLVVSRAVYEQYFGPGTRLTVT.

This chain connects TRBV28 to TRBJ1-5, with TRBD1 identical over 7 bases. Germline V gene data show CDR1 as MDHEN and CDR2 as SYDVKM. CDR3 length: 14 amino acids. V shed 6 bases and J 3 bases; nucleotides not matched to a gene: 5. CDR3 sequence: CASSGDRDNQPQHF. The CDR3, as DNA: TGTGCCAGCAGCGGCGACAGGGACAATCAGCCCCAGCATTTT.

The genes are TRBV18 and TRBJ1-3; D is undetermined. This CDR3 is 15 amino acids long. V lost 3 bases and J lost 0, with 9 bases in between. CDR1 is KGHSH, CDR2 LQKENI, per germline. DNA of the CDR3: TGTGCCAGCTCACCTGGCCTCGCCTCTGGAAACACCATATATTTT. This codes for CASSPGLASGNTIYF.

V is TRBV6-5 and J is TRBJ1-5; D not certain. The CDR3 totals 14 residues. Per germline, CDR1 MNHEY and CDR2 SVGAGI. The ends were cut back, 7 bases at V and 1 base at J, with 11 bases in the middle. CDR3 DNA sequence: TGTGCCAGCAATGCCGTACAGAGCAATCAGCCCCAGCATTTT. Protein product: CASNAVQSNQPQHF.

CDR3: CASSVTGTGGNEQFF. The CDR3 DNA reads TGTGCCAGCAGCGTTACCGGGACAGGGGGTAATGAGCAGTTCTTC. This chain joins TRBV9 and TRBJ2-1; 11 nucleotides align to TRBD1. This CDR3 spans 15 amino acids. Germline assignment: CDR1 SGDLS and CDR2 YYNGEE. The trim removed 2 bases at V and 7 bases at J, leaving 5 bases unmatched.

V and J are TRBV19 and TRBJ1-2; D is unclear. This CDR3 spans 13 amino acids. Between the trimmed V and J ends, which lost 6 bases and 7 bases, there was a span of 15 bases. Germline V gives CDR1 LNHDA, CDR2 SQIVND (reference sequence). The CDR3 region is CASRVRGGGGYTF. As DNA, the CDR3 is TGTGCCAGTAGGGTCCGGGGTGGCGGTGGCTACACCTTC.

The chain recombines TRBV24-1 with TRBJ2-3; D may match TRBD1 or TRBD2 (5 bases each). Trimming took off 5 bases at V and 7 bases at J, with 9 bases between the two ends. The length of the CDR3 is 12 residues. Germline CDR1 and CDR2: KGHDR and SFDVKD. CDR3 loop: CATSVGAYTQYF. The CDR3 bases are TGTGCCACCAGTGTCGGGGCCTATACGCAGTATTTT.

This clone was detected only once. The V and J genes are TRBV14 and TRBJ1-5, with 11 bases lining up with TRBD1. This CDR3 spans 16 amino acids. Trimming removed 0 bases from V and 7 bases from J; junction bases left unmatched: 5. The germline gives CDR1 SGHDN, CDR2 FVKESK. Here the CDR3 reads CASSQEGQGVNQPQHF. The DNA for the CDR3 is TGTGCCAGCAGCCAAGAGGGACAGGGGGTCAACCAGCCCCAGCATTTT.

The V gene is TRBV5-5, the J gene TRBJ1-5; unclear D gene. In germline, CDR1 is SGHKS, CDR2 YYEKEE (reference sequence). Trimming took 3 bases from V and 3 from J, leaving 7 bases between them. CDR3 length: 13 amino acids. The CDR3 loop is CASSSLFNQPQHF. The DNA of the CDR3 is TGTGCCAGCAGCTCCCTATTCAATCAGCCCCAGCATTTT.

V is TRBV28 and J is TRBJ2-7, with TRBD1 matching 10 bases. CDR3 size: 16 residues. With V trimmed by 4 bases and J by 4 bases, 10 bases remained unmatched. From germline, CDR1 is MDHEN and CDR2 SYDVKM. Here the CDR3 reads CASSSLPGQGPYEQYF. Here the CDR3 DNA reads TGTGCCAGCAGTTCTCTGCCGGGACAGGGGCCATACGAGCAGTACTTC.

This chain joins TRBV6-2 or TRBV6-3 and TRBJ2-5; D is undetermined. The CDR3 spans 14 residues. Trimming shortened V by 2 bases and J by 4 bases, and 11 bases separated the two germline ends. Germline V gives CDR1 MNHEY, CDR2 SVGEGT. The CDR3 DNA sequence: TGTGCCAGCAGTTACGGAGCCTGGCGAGAGACCCAGTACTTC. Amino acid sequence: CASSYGAWRETQYF.

This chain links TRBV2 with TRBJ2-7, with 7 bases that match TRBD1. V lost 6 bases, J lost 1 base, and 6 bases stayed unmatched. Germline CDR1 and CDR2: SNHLY and FYNNEI. This CDR3 comprises 14 residues. For the CDR3, the DNA is TGTGCCAGCAGGGCGACAGGGCCTTCCTACGAGCAGTACTTC. As protein: CASRATGPSYEQYF.

The chain has TRBV2 and TRBJ2-1, with D maybe TRBD2 (6 bases). CDR1 and CDR2 from the germline V gene are SNHLY and FYNNEI. Trimming stripped 7 bases from V and 4 bases from J, with 17 bases between. The CDR3 extends over 15 amino acids. The CDR3: CASKTSWGPYNEQFF. The CDR3 DNA reads as TGTGCCAGCAAGACTAGTTGGGGCCCATACAATGAGCAGTTCTTC.

This chain connects TRBV28 to TRBJ1-4; D not resolved. The V end lost 5 bases, the J end lost 8 bases, and 9 bases lay between the germline ends. Germline V lookup: CDR1 MDHEN, CDR2 SYDVKM. The CDR3 covers 12 residues. CDR3 region: CASSIFGEKLFF. The CDR3 DNA reads as TGTGCCAGCAGTATCTTTGGAGAAAAACTGTTTTTT.

This sequence joins TRBV30 and TRBJ1-5; D gene ambiguous. Per germline, CDR1 GTSNPN and CDR2 SVGIG (reference sequence). Trimming left V 2 bases short and J 15 bases short, with 14 bases between. The CDR3 totals 11 residues. In nucleotides, the CDR3 is TGTGCCTGGAGTACAAAAGGACCGCGGCATTTT. It codes for CAWSTKGPRHF.

The rearrangement joins TRBV19 to TRBJ1-5; D ambiguous. V shed 6 bases and J shed 8 bases, with 17 bases lying between them. The CDR3 length is 14 residues. CDR1 and CDR2 from the germline V gene are LNHDA and SQIVND (reference sequence). DNA of the CDR3: TGTGCCAGTAGCCCCCCGCAGGTGAGGAAGCCCCAGCATTTT. This codes for CASSPPQVRKPQHF.